This T cell receptor beta chain was documented in a study of shared clonotypes between healthy human individuals. V was shortened by 7 bases and J by 6 bases, with 15 bases between the two germline ends. The CDR3 consists of 13 residues. Germline CDR1 ENHRY, CDR2 SYGVKD. TCRdb's copy holds only in-frame clones and misses some; the assay was immunoSEQ multiplex PCR. The sample carries hundreds of thousands of clones, more than 60% recorded once. The receptor was isolated from a man younger than 45 in good health. Sequencing was performed on memory CD4+ T cells sorted from blood. Regarding subset: CD45RA-negative fraction. The chain carries TRBV10-3 and TRBJ1-2, with unresolved D. The CDR3 region is CAIKLDGSNGYTF. Here the CDR3 DNA reads TGTGCCATCAAGCTCGACGGGAGTAATGGCTACACCTTC.